The 5 T cell receptor beta chains reported below all come from one sample, sequenced in a study of blood T cells in healthy people across ages. A sample-barcoded 5' primer and a J-beta primer mix were used in a second PCR of about 6 to 12 cycles. A single record per CDR3 protein comes from TCRdb applying MiXCR to the 5' RACE reads. The table includes roughly 800,000 distinct CDR3 sequences, about 53% detected once. The sequencing input was blood. All receptors derive from an elderly man in good health.

This clonotype came up a few times. The chain carries TRBV27 and TRBJ2-5; D is unclear. Near its end, the DNA agrees better with TRBJ2-7, so the J call may be wrong. This CDR3 has 17 amino acids. Germline V lookup: CDR1 MNHEY, CDR2 SMNVEV (reference sequence). This CDR3 reads CASSLWSRGRLPYEQYF. CDR3 nucleotides: TGTGCCAGCAGTTTATGGTCCCGCGGACGATTACCCTACGAGCAGTACTTC.

This chain joins TRBV4-2 and TRBJ2-7, with D perhaps TRBD2 (6 bases). V was trimmed by 2 bases and J by 0 bases, leaving 14 bases between them. The CDR3 has 16 residues. Germline assignment: CDR1 LGHNA and CDR2 YNFKEQ. In DNA form, the CDR3 reads TGTGCCAGCAGCCAACCGGGGACTCTGAGCTCCTACGAGCAGTACTTC. This codes for CASSQPGTLSSYEQYF.

This clonotype was seen a few times. The chain recombines TRBV7-2 with TRBJ1-2; D is undetermined. Trimming took off 0 bases at V and 1 base at J, with 6 bases between the two ends. CDR1 and CDR2 from the germline V gene are SGHTA and FQGNSA. The CDR3 is 14 residues long. CDR3: CASSLAPVNYGYTF. CDR3 coding DNA: TGTGCCAGCAGCTTAGCACCAGTTAACTATGGCTACACCTTC.

V and J are TRBV2 and TRBJ1-2; no definite D call. The V and J ends lost 5 bases and 4 bases respectively, with 5 bases between them. The germline gives CDR1 SNHLY, CDR2 FYNNEI. This CDR3 has 11 residues. The chain's CDR3 is CASSFRYGYTF. CDR3 nucleotides: TGTGCCAGCAGTTTCCGCTATGGCTACACCTTC.

The genes are TRBV7-9 and TRBJ2-7, with 8 bases aligning to TRBD1. V lost 0 bases and J lost 3; bases outside the gene matches: 4. Per germline, CDR1 SEHNR and CDR2 FQNEAQ (reference sequence). CDR3 length equals 15 residues. The CDR3 DNA follows: TGTGCCAGCAGCTTAGCTGGACAGGGTCACTACGAGCAGTACTTC. As protein: CASSLAGQGHYEQYF.